This T cell receptor (beta chain) was sequenced during a study of breast tumors, draining lymph nodes, adjacent tissues. Whole-study findings and limits: Most tumor T cells seemingly derive from lymph node, then expand in tumor.

TCRdb reprocessed the multiplex PCR reads with MiXCR, giving one entry per CDR3 protein. This table has some 120,000 distinct CDR3 sequences, about 20% appearing once. The CDR3 is made up of 15 amino acids. V gave up 4 bases and J gave up 4 bases, with 13 bases separating them. This clonotype occurred many times. The antigen is unknown. Samples came from axillary lymph nodes draining the breast cancer. The sequenced material came from axillary lymph node tissue. The J gene is TRBJ2-2, the V gene TRBV12-3 or TRBV12-4; a possible D gene is TRBD2 (5 bases). The sequence derives from a female donor with breast cancer. Some clones in this sample may be carry-over from other donors' samples. Here the CDR3 DNA reads TGTGCCAGCAGTTGGACTCCCCGGGGCACCGGGGAGCTGTTTTTT. Amino acid sequence: CASSWTPRGTGELFF.